This entry concerns a single T cell receptor beta chain. Its target is unknown. This sample stems from a study of T cell responses to AZD1222 COVID-19 vaccine. The study, taken as a whole, reports: Spike-specific TCR breadth and depth rose after two AZD1222 doses. Within unmutated variant regions lay the reported targets of nearly half of spike-specific TCRs. The donor group comprised mostly white British people and more females; the analysis possibly underestimated clonal diversity.

Sequenced by immunoSEQ multiplex PCR; TCRdb stores in-frame clones only, minus some. The profile shows about 140,000 clones, 90% of them singletons. The input for sequencing was peripheral blood, taken on day 0 of AZD1222 vaccination. The sequence was obtained from an adult in good health.

The chain's CDR3 is CASSFGVATEAFF. The CDR3 DNA is TGTGCCAGTAGTTTCGGGGTGGCCACTGAAGCTTTCTTT. V usage is TRBV19 and J usage is TRBJ1-1; D not resolved. V shed 5 bases and J shed 4 bases, with 11 bases lying between them. The CDR3 length is 13 residues. Germline loops: CDR1 LNHDA, CDR2 SQIVND (reference sequence).